The source of this TCR beta chain is a study of Graves' ophthalmopathy and Graves' hyperthyroidism. Whole-study findings and limits: Most thyroid clonotypes with frequency above 0.001 were detected in blood too.

Only a few counts were recorded for this clonotype. Its antigen is undetermined. Trimming took 3 bases from V and 2 from J, leaving 13 bases between them. The CDR3 length is 15 residues. Germline assignment: CDR1 LGHDT and CDR2 YNNKEL (reference sequence). For repertoire sequencing, the TCR beta CDR3 regions were amplified from RNA transcripts. First-round RT-PCR used HTBI primers; second-round multiplex PCR followed. TCRdb independently ran MiXCR on the multiplex PCR reads; one entry per CDR3 protein. Of 400,000 to 500,000 distinct CDR3 sequences in the sample, under 25% were seen once. Hyperthyroidism patients were newly diagnosed, ill under 2 months, and aged 18 to 65 years.

The receptor was isolated from a woman between 18 and 30 years old with stable Graves' hyperthyroidism. The source material was peripheral blood. The V and J genes are TRBV3-1 and TRBJ1-1; D remains unclear. CDR3 bases: TGTGCCAGCAGCCACGGTCGCAGTAGAAACACTGAAGCTTTCTTT. This encodes CASSHGRSRNTEAFF.